This paragraph reports one T cell receptor beta chain. Its antigen remains unknown. Combining a sample-barcoded 5' primer with a J-beta primer mix, a second PCR ran for 7 to 11 cycles. Each CDR3 protein is one row after TCRdb ran MiXCR on the 5' RACE reads. In the table there are about 930,000 distinct CDR3 sequences, 25% to 35% of which are singletons. This sample is drawn from a study of blood T cells in healthy people across ages. Notes on the study in general: The long-lived group displayed more naive CD4+ cells, plus higher diversity, than the aged donors did.

A further study also used this sample, focusing on T cells of mothers and their children. That work states: Nine systemically healthy Caucasian donors: three mothers, six children. Random nucleotides (2-4) and sample barcodes were added by the M1S primer used in the second PCR. Similar effects of thymic selection on TCR recombination output were recorded in related and unrelated pairs.

The source is a woman aged 40 to 50 in good health. Sequencing was carried out using blood.

The CDR3 DNA follows: TGCGCCAACAACTTGGAGGGACTGCGGAATGAAAAACTGTTTTTT. The encoded protein is CANNLEGLRNEKLFF. The V and J genes are TRBV5-1 and TRBJ1-4; tentatively, D is TRBD1 (5 bases). The CDR3 is made up of 15 amino acids. Trimming pared 9 bases from V and 5 bases from J, leaving 20 bases between. Germline lookup yields CDR1 SGHRS and CDR2 YFSETQ.